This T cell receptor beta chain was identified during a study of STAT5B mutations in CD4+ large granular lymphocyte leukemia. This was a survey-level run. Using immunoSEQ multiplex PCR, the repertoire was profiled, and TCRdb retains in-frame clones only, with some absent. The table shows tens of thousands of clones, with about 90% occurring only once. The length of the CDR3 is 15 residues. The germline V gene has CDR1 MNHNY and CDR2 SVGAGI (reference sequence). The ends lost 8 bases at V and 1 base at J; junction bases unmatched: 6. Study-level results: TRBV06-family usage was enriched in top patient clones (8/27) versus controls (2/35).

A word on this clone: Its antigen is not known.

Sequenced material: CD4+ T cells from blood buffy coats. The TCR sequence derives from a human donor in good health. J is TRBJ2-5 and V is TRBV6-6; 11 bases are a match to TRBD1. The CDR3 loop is CASGRDRGIQETQYF. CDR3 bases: TGTGCCAGCGGGAGGGACAGGGGGATCCAAGAGACCCAGTACTTC.